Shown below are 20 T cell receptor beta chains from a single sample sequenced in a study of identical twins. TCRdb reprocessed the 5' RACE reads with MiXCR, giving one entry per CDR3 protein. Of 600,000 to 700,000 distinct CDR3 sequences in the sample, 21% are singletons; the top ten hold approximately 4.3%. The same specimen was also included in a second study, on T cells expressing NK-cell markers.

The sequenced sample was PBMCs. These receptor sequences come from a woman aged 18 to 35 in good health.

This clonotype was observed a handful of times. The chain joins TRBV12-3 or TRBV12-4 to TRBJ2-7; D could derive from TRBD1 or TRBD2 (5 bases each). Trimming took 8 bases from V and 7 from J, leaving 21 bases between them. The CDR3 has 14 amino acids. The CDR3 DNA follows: TGTGCCAGCGGACCGGGACGGCGGTTATTGGAGCAGTACTTC. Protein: CASGPGRRLLEQYF.

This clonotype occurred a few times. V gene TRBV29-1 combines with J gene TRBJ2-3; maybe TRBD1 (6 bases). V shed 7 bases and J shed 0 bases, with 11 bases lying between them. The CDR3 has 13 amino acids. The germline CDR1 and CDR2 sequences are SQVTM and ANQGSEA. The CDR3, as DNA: TGCAGCGCCCAGGGGCGGAGCACAGATACGCAGTATTTT. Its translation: CSAQGRSTDTQYF.

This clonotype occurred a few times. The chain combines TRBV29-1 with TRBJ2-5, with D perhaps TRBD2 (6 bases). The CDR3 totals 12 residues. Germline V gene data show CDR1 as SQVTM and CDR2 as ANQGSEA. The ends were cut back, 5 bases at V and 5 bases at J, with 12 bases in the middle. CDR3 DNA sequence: TGCAGCGTTCGTGGCGCGGGGGAGACCCAGTACTTC. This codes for CSVRGAGETQYF. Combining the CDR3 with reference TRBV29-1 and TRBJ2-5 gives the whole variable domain SAVISQKPSRDICQRGTSLTIQCQVDSQVTMMFWYRQQPGQSLTLIATANQGSEATYESGFVIDKFPISRPNLTFSTLTVSNMSPEDSSIYLCSVRGAGETQYFGPGTRLLVL.

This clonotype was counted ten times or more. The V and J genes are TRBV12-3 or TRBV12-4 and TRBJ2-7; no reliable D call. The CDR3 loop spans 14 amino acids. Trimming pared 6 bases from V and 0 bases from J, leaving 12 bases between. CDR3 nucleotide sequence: TGTGCCAGCAGCCCTACCTTCTCCTCCTACGAGCAGTACTTC. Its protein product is CASSPTFSSYEQYF.

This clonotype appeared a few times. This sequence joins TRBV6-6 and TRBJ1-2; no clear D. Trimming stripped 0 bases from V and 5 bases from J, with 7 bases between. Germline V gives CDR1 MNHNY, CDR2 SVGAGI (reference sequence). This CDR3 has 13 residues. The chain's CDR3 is CASSYSIAYGYTF. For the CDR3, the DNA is TGTGCCAGCAGTTACTCGATTGCTTATGGCTACACCTTC.

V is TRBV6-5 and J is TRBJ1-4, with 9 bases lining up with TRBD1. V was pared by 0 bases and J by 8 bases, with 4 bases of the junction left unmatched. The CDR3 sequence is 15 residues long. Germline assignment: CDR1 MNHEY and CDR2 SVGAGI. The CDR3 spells CASSYSGQGHEKLFF. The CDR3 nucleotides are TGTGCCAGCAGTTACTCGGGACAGGGACACGAAAAACTGTTTTTT.

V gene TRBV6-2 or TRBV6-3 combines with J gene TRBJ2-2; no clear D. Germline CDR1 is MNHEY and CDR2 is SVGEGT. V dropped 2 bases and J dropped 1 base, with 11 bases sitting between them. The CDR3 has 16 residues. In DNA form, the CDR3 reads TGTGCCAGCAGTTACCTAGTAAGGGAGAACACCGGGGAGCTGTTTTTT. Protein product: CASSYLVRENTGELFF.

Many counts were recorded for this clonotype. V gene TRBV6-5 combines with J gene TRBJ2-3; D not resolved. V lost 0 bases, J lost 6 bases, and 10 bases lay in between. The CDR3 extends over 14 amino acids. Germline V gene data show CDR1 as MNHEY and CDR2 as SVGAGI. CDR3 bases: TGTGCCAGCAGTTACTCGAGCCCTCGGGATACGCAGTATTTT. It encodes CASSYSSPRDTQYF.

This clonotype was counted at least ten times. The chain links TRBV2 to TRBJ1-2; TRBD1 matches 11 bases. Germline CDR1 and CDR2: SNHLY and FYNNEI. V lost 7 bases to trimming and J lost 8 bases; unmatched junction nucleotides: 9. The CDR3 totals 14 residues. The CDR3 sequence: CASTGGTGGGGYTF. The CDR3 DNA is TGTGCCAGCACCGGAGGGACAGGGGGAGGAGGCTACACCTTC. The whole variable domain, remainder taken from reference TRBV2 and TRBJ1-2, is EPEVTQTPSHQVTQMGQEVILRCVPISNHLYFYWYRQILGQKVEFLVSFYNNEISEKSEIFDDQFSVERPDGSNFTLKIRSTKLEDSAMYFCASTGGTGGGGYTFGSGTRLTVV.

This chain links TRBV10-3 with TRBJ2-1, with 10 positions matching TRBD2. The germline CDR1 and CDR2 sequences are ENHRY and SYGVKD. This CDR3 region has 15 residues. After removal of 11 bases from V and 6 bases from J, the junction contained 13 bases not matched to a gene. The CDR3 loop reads CAVRTSGAVVNEQFF. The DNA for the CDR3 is TGTGCCGTCCGTACTAGCGGGGCCGTCGTCAATGAGCAGTTCTTC.

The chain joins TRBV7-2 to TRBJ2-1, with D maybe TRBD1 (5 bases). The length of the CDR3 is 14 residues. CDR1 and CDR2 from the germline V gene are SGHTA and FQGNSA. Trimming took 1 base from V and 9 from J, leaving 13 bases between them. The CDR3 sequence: CASSLVGSRAEQFF. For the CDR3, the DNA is TGTGCCAGCAGCTTAGTAGGTAGCAGGGCTGAGCAGTTCTTC.

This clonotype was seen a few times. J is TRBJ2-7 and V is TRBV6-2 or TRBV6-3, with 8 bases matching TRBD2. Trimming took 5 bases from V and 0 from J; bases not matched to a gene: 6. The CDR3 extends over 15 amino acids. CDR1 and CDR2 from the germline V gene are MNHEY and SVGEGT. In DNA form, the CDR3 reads TGTGCCAGCAGTCCACTAGCGGACCCCTCCTACGAGCAGTACTTC. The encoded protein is CASSPLADPSYEQYF.

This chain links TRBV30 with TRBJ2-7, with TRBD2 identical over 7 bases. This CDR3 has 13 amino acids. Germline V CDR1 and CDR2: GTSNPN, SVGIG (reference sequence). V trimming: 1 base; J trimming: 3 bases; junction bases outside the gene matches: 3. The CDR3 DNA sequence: TGTGCCTGGAGTGGGGCTAGCGGCTACGAGCAGTACTTC. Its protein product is CAWSGASGYEQYF.

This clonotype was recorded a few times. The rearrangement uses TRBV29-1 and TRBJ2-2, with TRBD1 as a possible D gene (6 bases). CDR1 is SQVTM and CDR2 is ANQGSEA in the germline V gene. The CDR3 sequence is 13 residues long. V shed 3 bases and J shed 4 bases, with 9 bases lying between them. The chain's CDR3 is CSVDEGGTGELFF. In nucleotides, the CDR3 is TGCAGCGTTGATGAAGGGGGCACCGGGGAGCTGTTTTTT.

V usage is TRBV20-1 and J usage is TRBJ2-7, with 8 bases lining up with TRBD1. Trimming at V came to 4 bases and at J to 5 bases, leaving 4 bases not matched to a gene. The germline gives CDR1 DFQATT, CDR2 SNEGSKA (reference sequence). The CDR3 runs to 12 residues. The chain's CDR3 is CSANDRGDEQYF. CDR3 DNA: TGCAGTGCTAATGACAGGGGAGACGAGCAGTACTTC.

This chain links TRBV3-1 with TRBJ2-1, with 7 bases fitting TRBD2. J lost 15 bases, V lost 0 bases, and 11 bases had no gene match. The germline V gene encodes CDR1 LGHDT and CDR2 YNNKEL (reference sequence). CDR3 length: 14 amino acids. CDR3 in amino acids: CASSQEGGTPAPFF. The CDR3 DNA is TGTGCCAGCAGCCAAGAGGGAGGGACTCCCGCCCCGTTCTTC.

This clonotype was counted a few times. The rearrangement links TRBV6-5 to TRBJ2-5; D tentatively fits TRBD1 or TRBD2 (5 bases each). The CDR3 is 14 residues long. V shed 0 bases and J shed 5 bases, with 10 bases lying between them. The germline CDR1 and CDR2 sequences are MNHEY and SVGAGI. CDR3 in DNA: TGTGCCAGCAGTTACTCGGGGGAGAAGGAGACCCAGTACTTC. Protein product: CASSYSGEKETQYF.

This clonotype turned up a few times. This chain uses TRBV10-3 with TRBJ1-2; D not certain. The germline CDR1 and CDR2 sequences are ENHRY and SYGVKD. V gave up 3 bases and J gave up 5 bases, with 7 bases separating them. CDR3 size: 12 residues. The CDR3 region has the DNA TGTGCCATCAGTGAACCCGGGTATGGCTACACCTTC. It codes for CAISEPGYGYTF.

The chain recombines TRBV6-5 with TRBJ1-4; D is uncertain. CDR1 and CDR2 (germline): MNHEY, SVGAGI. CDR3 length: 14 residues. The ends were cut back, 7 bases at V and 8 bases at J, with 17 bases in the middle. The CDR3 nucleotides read TGTGCCAGCAATTCAGGTGTCGTGGTGGAAAAACTGTTTTTT. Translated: CASNSGVVVEKLFF.

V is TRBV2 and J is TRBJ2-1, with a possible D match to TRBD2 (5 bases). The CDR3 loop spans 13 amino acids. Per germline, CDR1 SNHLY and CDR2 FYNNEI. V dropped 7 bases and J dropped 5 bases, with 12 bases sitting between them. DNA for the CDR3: TGTGCCAGCAACATAGGACTGCACAATGAGCAGTTCTTC. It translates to CASNIGLHNEQFF.